A selection of T cell receptor beta chains follows, all from one sample in a study of PD-L1 blockade in urothelial cancer. Generated by immunoSEQ multiplex PCR, the TCRdb table keeps only in-frame clones and is missing some. In the table there are tens of thousands of clones, 65% to 85% of which are singletons. The material was PBMCs, obtained around atezolizumab (anti-PD-L1) treatment. These receptors originate from a man aged 55-75 years with urothelial cancer. Both conserved end residues are part of each CDR3. A D gene is named only where the DNA matches it firmly. Size is omitted from some rows. Given values are once, few, many or a class for expanded clones.

J gene: TRBJ2-7; V gene: TRBV9; clone size: -; D gene: TRBD1; CDR3 protein: CASSVATGDTYEQYF; CDR3 DNA: TGTGCCAGCAGCGTAGCTACAGGGGACACCTACGAGCAGTACTTC
J gene: TRBJ2-1; V gene: TRBV5-1; clone size: -; D gene: -; CDR3 protein: CASSLTGLRLFF; CDR3 DNA: TGCGCCAGCAGCTTAACGGGGTTGCGCTTGTTCTTC
J gene: TRBJ2-5; V gene: TRBV7-9; clone size: -; D gene: -; CDR3 protein: CASSLDGGQETQYF; CDR3 DNA: TGTGCCAGCAGCTTAGACGGGGGCCAAGAGACCCAGTACTTC
J gene: TRBJ2-1; V gene: TRBV15; clone size: -; D gene: TRBD2; CDR3 protein: CATSRGLATNEQFF; CDR3 DNA: TGTGCCACCAGCAGGGGACTAGCGACGAATGAGCAGTTCTTC
J gene: TRBJ1-5; V gene: TRBV18; clone size: once; D gene: -; CDR3 protein: CASSELRSQPQHF; CDR3 DNA: TGTGCCAGCTCCGAGCTGAGGAGCCAGCCCCAGCATTTT
J gene: TRBJ1-3; V gene: TRBV7-2; clone size: -; D gene: TRBD1; CDR3 protein: CASSLGTGGVRNTIYF; CDR3 DNA: TGTGCCAGCAGCCTCGGGACAGGGGGGGTTCGTAACACCATATATTTT
J gene: TRBJ1-2; V gene: TRBV27; clone size: -; D gene: -; CDR3 protein: CASSSPERGSSGYTF; CDR3 DNA: TGTGCCAGCAGTTCCCCCGAGAGGGGGAGTAGTGGCTACACCTTC
J gene: TRBJ2-1; V gene: TRBV19; clone size: -; D gene: TRBD1; CDR3 protein: CASSPQTGSSYNEQFF; CDR3 DNA: TGTGCCAGTAGTCCCCAGACAGGGTCCTCCTACAATGAGCAGTTCTTC
J gene: TRBJ2-5; V gene: TRBV9; clone size: -; D gene: -; CDR3 protein: CASSVARGDGETQYF; CDR3 DNA: TGTGCCAGCAGCGTCGCCCGGGGTGACGGAGAGACCCAGTACTTC
J gene: TRBJ2-5; V gene: TRBV9; clone size: -; D gene: -; CDR3 protein: CASSVGISVGETQYF; CDR3 DNA: TGTGCCAGCAGCGTAGGAATTAGCGTGGGAGAGACCCAGTACTTC
J gene: TRBJ1-2; V gene: TRBV30; clone size: -; D gene: TRBD1; CDR3 protein: CAWIPSDRKYGYTF; CDR3 DNA: TGTGCCTGGATTCCCTCGGACAGGAAGTATGGCTACACCTTC
J gene: TRBJ1-1; V gene: TRBV19; clone size: -; D gene: -; CDR3 protein: CASSITGAVAFF; CDR3 DNA: TGTGCCAGTAGTATAACCGGAGCCGTAGCTTTCTTT
J gene: TRBJ2-5; V gene: TRBV5-6; clone size: -; D gene: -; CDR3 protein: CASRNRFWETQYF; CDR3 DNA: TGTGCCAGCAGAAACAGGTTCTGGGAGACCCAGTACTTC
J gene: TRBJ1-6; V gene: TRBV5-1; clone size: -; D gene: TRBD1; CDR3 protein: CASSSQGGNSPLHF; CDR3 DNA: TGCGCCAGCAGCTCACAGGGGGGGAATTCACCCCTCCACTTT
J gene: TRBJ2-7; V gene: TRBV21-1; clone size: -; D gene: -; CDR3 protein: CASSIRTGRDEQYF; CDR3 DNA: TGTGCCAGCAGCATAAGGACAGGTAGGGACGAGCAGTACTTC
J gene: TRBJ1-3; V gene: TRBV4-1; clone size: -; D gene: TRBD1; CDR3 protein: CASSEGALSGNTIYF; CDR3 DNA: TGCGCCAGCAGCGAGGGGGCGCTCTCTGGAAACACCATATATTTT
J gene: TRBJ2-7; V gene: TRBV10-1; clone size: -; D gene: TRBD2; CDR3 protein: CASSEGTNSHEQYF; CDR3 DNA: TGCGCCAGCAGTGAGGGGACTAACTCTCACGAGCAGTACTTC
J gene: TRBJ2-1; V gene: TRBV4-3; clone size: -; D gene: -; CDR3 protein: CASSQDRGRDEQFF; CDR3 DNA: TGCGCCAGCAGCCAAGACAGGGGCCGGGATGAGCAGTTCTTC
J gene: TRBJ1-6; V gene: TRBV30; clone size: -; D gene: -; CDR3 protein: CAWSEMEEFNSPLHF; CDR3 DNA: TGTGCCTGGAGCGAGATGGAGGAATTTAATTCACCCCTCCACTTT
J gene: TRBJ1-2; V gene: TRBV28; clone size: -; D gene: -; CDR3 protein: CASTFGDTNYGYTF; CDR3 DNA: TGTGCCAGCACTTTTGGGGACACTAACTATGGCTACACCTTC
J gene: TRBJ1-3; V gene: TRBV4-3; clone size: -; D gene: -; CDR3 protein: CASSQDSGSGNTIYF; CDR3 DNA: TGCGCCAGCAGCCAAGATTCAGGGTCAGGAAACACCATATATTTT
J gene: TRBJ1-6; V gene: TRBV13; clone size: -; D gene: -; CDR3 protein: CASSLRSYGNSPLHF; CDR3 DNA: TGTGCCAGCAGCTTGAGGTCCTATGGGAATTCACCCCTCCACTTT
J gene: TRBJ1-1; V gene: TRBV5-4; clone size: -; D gene: -; CDR3 protein: CASSTQYRNTEAFF; CDR3 DNA: TGTGCCAGCAGCACGCAGTACAGGAACACTGAAGCTTTCTTT
J gene: TRBJ2-2; V gene: TRBV6-1; clone size: once; D gene: -; CDR3 protein: CASSEGHYTGELFF; CDR3 DNA: TGTGCCAGCAGTGAGGGACATTACACCGGGGAGCTGTTTTTT
J gene: TRBJ1-4; V gene: TRBV5-6; clone size: -; D gene: -; CDR3 protein: CASSLRSAANEKLFF; CDR3 DNA: TGTGCCAGCAGCTTGAGAAGTGCGGCTAATGAAAAACTGTTTTTT
J gene: TRBJ2-3; V gene: TRBV6-1; clone size: -; D gene: -; CDR3 protein: CASSDYTDTQYF; CDR3 DNA: TGTGCCAGCAGTGACTACACAGATACGCAGTATTTT
J gene: TRBJ2-5; V gene: TRBV7-9; clone size: -; D gene: TRBD2; CDR3 protein: CASSNHGGTHQETQYF; CDR3 DNA: TGTGCCAGCAGCAACCACGGGGGGACCCACCAAGAGACCCAGTACTTC
J gene: TRBJ2-7; V gene: TRBV10-1; clone size: once; D gene: TRBD2; CDR3 protein: CASSEIAGVEQYF; CDR3 DNA: TGCGCCAGCAGTGAAATAGCGGGAGTCGAGCAGTACTTC
J gene: TRBJ2-3; V gene: TRBV7-2; clone size: -; D gene: -; CDR3 protein: CASSVTGIGTDTQYF; CDR3 DNA: TGTGCCAGCAGTGTTACAGGGATCGGCACAGATACGCAGTATTTT
J gene: TRBJ1-5; V gene: TRBV19; clone size: -; D gene: -; CDR3 protein: CASSGAGSRNQPQHF; CDR3 DNA: TGTGCCAGCAGTGGGGCCGGGTCTCGCAATCAGCCCCAGCATTTT
J gene: TRBJ2-7; V gene: TRBV5-1; clone size: -; D gene: -; CDR3 protein: CASRGWGGLSTYEQYF; CDR3 DNA: TGCGCCAGCAGGGGCTGGGGGGGGCTATCTACCTACGAGCAGTACTTC
J gene: TRBJ1-1; V gene: TRBV6-1; clone size: -; D gene: -; CDR3 protein: CASSDGARNTEAFF; CDR3 DNA: TGTGCCAGCAGTGATGGGGCTAGGAACACTGAAGCTTTCTTT
J gene: TRBJ2-7; V gene: TRBV5-1; clone size: once; D gene: TRBD1; CDR3 protein: CASSLGTVAYEQYF; CDR3 DNA: TGCGCCAGCAGCCTAGGGACAGTTGCCTACGAGCAGTACTTC
J gene: TRBJ2-3; V gene: TRBV4-1; clone size: -; D gene: TRBD2; CDR3 protein: CASSQPRTSARTDTQYF; CDR3 DNA: TGCGCCAGCAGCCAACCTCGGACTAGCGCCCGCACAGATACGCAGTATTTT
J gene: TRBJ2-5; V gene: TRBV2; clone size: -; D gene: -; CDR3 protein: CASTGDLQETQYF; CDR3 DNA: TGTGCCAGTACGGGTGACTTACAAGAGACCCAGTACTTC